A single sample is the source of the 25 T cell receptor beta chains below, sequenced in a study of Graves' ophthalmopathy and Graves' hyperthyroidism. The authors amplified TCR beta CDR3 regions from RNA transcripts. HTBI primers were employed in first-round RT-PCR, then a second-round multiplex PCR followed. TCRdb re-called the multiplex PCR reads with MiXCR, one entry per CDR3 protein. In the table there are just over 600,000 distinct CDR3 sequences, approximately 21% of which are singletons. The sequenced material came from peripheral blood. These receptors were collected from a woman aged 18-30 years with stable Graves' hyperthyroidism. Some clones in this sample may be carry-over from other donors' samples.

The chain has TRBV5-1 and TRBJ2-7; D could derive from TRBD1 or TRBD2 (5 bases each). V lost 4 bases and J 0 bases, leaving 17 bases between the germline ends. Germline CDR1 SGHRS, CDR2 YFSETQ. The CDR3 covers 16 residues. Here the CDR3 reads CASSQGAGAGSYEQYF. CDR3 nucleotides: TGCGCCAGCAGCCAGGGTGCCGGGGCCGGCTCCTACGAGCAGTACTTC.

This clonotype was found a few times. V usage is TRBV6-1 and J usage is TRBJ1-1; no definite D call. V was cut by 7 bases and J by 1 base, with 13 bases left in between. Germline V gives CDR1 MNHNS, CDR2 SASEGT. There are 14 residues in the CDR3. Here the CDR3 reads CASTRSRGNTEAFF. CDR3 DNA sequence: TGTGCCAGCACCCGGTCTCGAGGGAACACTGAAGCTTTCTTT.

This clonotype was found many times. The CDR3 here is CASSQETVNQPQHF. The CDR3 bases are TGCGCCAGCAGCCAAGAAACAGTGAATCAGCCCCAGCATTTT. J is TRBJ1-5 and V is TRBV4-1; D is unclear. From germline, CDR1 is MGHRA and CDR2 YSYEKL. Deletions cut 0 bases from V and 4 bases from J, with 7 bases between. The CDR3 totals 14 residues.

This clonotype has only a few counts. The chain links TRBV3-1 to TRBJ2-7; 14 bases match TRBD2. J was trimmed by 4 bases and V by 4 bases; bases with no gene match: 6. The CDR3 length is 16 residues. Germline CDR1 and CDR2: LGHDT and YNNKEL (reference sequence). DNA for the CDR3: TGTGCCAGCAGCCGGGAGGGACTAGCGGGAGTATACGAGCAGTACTTC. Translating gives CASSREGLAGVYEQYF.

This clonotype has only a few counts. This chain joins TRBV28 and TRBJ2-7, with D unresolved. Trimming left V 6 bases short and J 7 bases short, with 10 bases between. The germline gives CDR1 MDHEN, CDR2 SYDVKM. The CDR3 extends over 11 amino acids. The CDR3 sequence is CASRDFREQYF. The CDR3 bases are TGTGCCAGCAGGGATTTTCGGGAGCAGTACTTC. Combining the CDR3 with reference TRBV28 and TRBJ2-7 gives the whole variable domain DVKVTQSSRYLVKRTGEKVFLECVQDMDHENMFWYRQDPGLGLRLIYFSYDVKMKEKGDIPEGYSVSREKKERFSLILESASTNQTSMYLCASRDFREQYFGPGTRLTVT.

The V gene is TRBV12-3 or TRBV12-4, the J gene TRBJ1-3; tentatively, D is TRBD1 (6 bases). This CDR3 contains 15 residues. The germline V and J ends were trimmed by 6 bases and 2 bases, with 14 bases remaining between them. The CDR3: CASRPATGPGNTIYF. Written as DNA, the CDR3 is TGTGCCAGCAGACCCGCAACAGGGCCTGGAAACACCATATATTTT.

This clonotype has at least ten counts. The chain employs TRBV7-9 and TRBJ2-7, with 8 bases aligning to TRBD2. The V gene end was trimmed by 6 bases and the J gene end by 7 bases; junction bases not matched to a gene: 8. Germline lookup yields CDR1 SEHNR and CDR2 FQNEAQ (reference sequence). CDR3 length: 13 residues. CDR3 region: CASSPTAGEEQYF. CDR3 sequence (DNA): TGTGCCAGCAGTCCGACAGCGGGGGAAGAGCAGTACTTC.

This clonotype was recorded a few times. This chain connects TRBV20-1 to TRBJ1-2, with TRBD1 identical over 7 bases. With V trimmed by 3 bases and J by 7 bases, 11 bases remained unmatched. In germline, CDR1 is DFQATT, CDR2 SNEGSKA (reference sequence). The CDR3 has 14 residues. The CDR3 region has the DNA TGCAGTGCTAGGAAGGGGTTGACAGGGACTGGCTACACCTTC. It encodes CSARKGLTGTGYTF.

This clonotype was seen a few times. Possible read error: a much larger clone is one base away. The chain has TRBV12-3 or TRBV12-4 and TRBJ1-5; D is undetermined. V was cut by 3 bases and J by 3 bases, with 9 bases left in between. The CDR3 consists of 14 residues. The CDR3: CASSFGGLNQPQHF. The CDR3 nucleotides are TGTGCCAGCAGTTTCGGCGGCCTCAATCAGCCCCAGCATTTT.

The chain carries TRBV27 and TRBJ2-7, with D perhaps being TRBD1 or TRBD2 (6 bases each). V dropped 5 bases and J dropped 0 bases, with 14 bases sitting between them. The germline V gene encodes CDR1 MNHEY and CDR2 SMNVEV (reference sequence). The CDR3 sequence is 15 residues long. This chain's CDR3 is CASSPVGGLSYEQYF. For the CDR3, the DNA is TGTGCCAGCAGTCCGGTGGGGGGCCTCTCCTACGAGCAGTACTTC.

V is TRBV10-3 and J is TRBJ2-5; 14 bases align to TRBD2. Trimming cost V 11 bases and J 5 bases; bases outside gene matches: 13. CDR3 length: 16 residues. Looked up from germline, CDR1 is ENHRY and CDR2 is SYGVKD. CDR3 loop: CAVSRTSGGPGETQYF. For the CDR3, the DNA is TGTGCCGTATCACGGACTAGCGGGGGGCCTGGGGAGACCCAGTACTTC.

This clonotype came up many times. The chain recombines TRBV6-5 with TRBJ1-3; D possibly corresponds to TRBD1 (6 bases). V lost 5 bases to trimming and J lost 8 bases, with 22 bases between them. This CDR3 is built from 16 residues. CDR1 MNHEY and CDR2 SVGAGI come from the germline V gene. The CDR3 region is CASSNGPGALLYTIYF. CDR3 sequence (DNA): TGTGCCAGCAGTAACGGGCCGGGGGCACTTCTGTACACCATATATTTT.

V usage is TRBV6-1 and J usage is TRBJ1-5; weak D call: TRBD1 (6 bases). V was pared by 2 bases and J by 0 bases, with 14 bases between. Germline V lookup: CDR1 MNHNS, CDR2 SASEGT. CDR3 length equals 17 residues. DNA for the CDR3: TGTGCCAGCAGTGAAAAGGGCGGGGGACATAGCAATCAGCCCCAGCATTTT. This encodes CASSEKGGGHSNQPQHF.

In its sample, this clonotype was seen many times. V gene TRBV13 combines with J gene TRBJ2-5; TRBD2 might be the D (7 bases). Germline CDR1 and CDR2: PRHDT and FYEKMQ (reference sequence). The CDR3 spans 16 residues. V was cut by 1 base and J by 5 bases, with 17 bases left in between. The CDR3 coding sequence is TGTGCCAGCAGCTTAGCGGGGGGCCTAGGAGCGGAGACCCAGTACTTC. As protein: CASSLAGGLGAETQYF.

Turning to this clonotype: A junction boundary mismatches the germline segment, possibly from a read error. CDR3 sequence reads: CSVEERATRYGYTF. In DNA, the CDR3 is TGCAGCGTTGAAGAGCGAGCGACCCGCTATGGTTACACCTTC. This chain joins TRBV29-1 and TRBJ1-2; no firm D call. Germline lookup yields CDR1 SQVTM and CDR2 ANQGSEA. The CDR3 is 14 amino acids. The variable domain in full, completed from reference TRBV29-1 and TRBJ1-2, reads SAVISQKPSRDICQRGTSLTIQCQVDSQVTMMFWYRQQPGQSLTLIATANQGSEATYESGFVIDKFPISRPNLTFSTLTVSNMSPEDSSIYLCSVEERATRYGYTFGSGTRLTVV.

CDR3 sequence (DNA): TGTGCCAGCAGTGAGAGACGGGGTTTCTATGGCTACACCTTC. Translating it yields CASSERRGFYGYTF. This chain uses TRBV12-3 or TRBV12-4 with TRBJ1-2, with no clear D. CDR3 length: 14 amino acids. Trimming removed 5 bases from V and 4 bases from J, with 14 bases in between.

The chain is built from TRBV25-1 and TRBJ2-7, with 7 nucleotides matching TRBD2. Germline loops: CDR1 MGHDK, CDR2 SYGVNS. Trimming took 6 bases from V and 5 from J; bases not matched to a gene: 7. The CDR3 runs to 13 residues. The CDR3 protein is CASSQAGLNEQYF. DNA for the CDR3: TGTGCCAGCAGCCAAGCGGGATTGAACGAGCAGTACTTC.

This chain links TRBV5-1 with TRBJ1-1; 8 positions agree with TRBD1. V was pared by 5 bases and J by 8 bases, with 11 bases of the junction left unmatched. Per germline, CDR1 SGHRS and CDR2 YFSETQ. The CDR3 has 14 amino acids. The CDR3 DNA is TGCGCCAGCAGGGGGGACAGGAATTACGGGGAAGCTTTCTTT. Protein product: CASRGDRNYGEAFF.

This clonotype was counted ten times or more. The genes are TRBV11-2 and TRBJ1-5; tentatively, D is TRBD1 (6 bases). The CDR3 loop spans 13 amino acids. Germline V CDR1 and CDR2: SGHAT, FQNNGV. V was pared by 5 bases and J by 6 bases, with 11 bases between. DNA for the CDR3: TGTGCCAGCAGCAAACAGGGTGGTCAGCCCCAGCATTTT. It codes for CASSKQGGQPQHF.

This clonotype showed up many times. CDR3 sequence reads: CSARDVSFELAQYF. CDR3 DNA: TGCAGTGCTAGAGATGTCAGCTTTGAACTGGCCCAGTACTTC. The rearrangement links TRBV20-1 to TRBJ2-5; D remains unclear. With 0 bases removed from V and 9 bases from J, the gap between germline ends came to 17 bases. From germline, CDR1 is DFQATT and CDR2 SNEGSKA (reference sequence). The CDR3 contains 14 residues.

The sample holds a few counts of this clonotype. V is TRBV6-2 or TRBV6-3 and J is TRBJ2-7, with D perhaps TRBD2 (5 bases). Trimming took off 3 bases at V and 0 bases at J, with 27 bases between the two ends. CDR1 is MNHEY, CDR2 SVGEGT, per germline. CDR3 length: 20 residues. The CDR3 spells CASSYAPAPSGVRGSYEQYF. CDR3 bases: TGTGCCAGCAGTTATGCCCCAGCTCCATCCGGGGTCCGGGGCTCCTACGAGCAGTACTTC.

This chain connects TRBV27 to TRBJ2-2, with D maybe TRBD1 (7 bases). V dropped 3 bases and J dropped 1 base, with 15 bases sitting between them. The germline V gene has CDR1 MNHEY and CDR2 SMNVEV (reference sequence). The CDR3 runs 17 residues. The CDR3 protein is CASSFARRDRNTGELFF. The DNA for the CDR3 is TGTGCCAGCAGTTTCGCGAGGAGGGACAGGAACACCGGGGAGCTGTTTTTT.

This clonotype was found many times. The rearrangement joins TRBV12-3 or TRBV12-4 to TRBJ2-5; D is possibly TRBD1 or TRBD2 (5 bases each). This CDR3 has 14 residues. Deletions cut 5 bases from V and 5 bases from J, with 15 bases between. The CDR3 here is CASSRPGSGETQYF. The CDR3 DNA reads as TGTGCCAGCAGTCGCCCAGGGAGTGGGGAGACCCAGTACTTC.

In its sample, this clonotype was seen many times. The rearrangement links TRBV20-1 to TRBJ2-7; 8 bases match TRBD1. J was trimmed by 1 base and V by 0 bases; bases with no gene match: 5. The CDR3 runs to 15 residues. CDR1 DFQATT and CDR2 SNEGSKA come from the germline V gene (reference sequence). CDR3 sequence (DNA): TGCAGTGCTAGAGATCCCGACAGGGGTTCCTACGAGCAGTACTTC. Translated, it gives CSARDPDRGSYEQYF.

The CDR3 bases are TGTGCCAGCAGCTTTGGCGGGAGAGGGCCCTACGAGCAGTACTTC. Its translation: CASSFGGRGPYEQYF. The chain combines TRBV11-2 with TRBJ2-7; the match to TRBD2 covers 7 bases. J gave up 2 bases and V 3 bases, and 7 bases lay outside the gene matches. The CDR3 has 15 amino acids. The germline gives CDR1 SGHAT, CDR2 FQNNGV.